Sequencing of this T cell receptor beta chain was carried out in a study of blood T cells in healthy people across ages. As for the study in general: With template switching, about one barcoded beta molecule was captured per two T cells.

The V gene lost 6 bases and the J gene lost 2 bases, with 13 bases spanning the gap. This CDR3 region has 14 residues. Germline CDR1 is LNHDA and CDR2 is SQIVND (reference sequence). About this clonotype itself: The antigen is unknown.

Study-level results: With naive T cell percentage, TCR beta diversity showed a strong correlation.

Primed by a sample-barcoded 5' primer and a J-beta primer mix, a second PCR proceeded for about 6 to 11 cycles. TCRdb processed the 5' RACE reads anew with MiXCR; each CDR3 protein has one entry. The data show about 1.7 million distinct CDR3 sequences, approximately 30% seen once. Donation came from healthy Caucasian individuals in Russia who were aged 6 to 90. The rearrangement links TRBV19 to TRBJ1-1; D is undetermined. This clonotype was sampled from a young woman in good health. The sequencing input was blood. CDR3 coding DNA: TGTGCCAGTAGAATCGGGTACTACAACACTGAAGCTTTCTTT. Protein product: CASRIGYYNTEAFF.